This T cell receptor beta chain was sequenced during a study of blood T cell repertoires in COVID-19. Study background: T cells, B-cell-depleted T cells, or PBMCs supplied cDNA or gDNA.

Clinical history reported by participants formed the basis on which cohorts were assigned. CDR3 length: 19 residues. Germline loops: CDR1 MGHRA, CDR2 YSYEKL. V shed 1 base and J shed 1 base, with 22 bases lying between them. As handled by the study authors: Amplified reference gene primers provided the basis for estimating nucleated cell counts. Only in-frame clones appear in the TCRdb table, and some are missing; sequencing was by immunoSEQ multiplex PCR. V, J and clone size were drawn from that table, and D and trimming were deduced from the DNA. The table has 260,000 or so clones, approximately 81% seen once.

V gene TRBV4-1 combines with J gene TRBJ1-1; a possible D gene is TRBD1 (6 bases). The sample taken for sequencing was PBMCs or T cells enriched from blood (not recorded which). This TCR derives from a woman aged 50 to 60 who had recovered from COVID-19. In DNA, the CDR3 is TGCGCCAGCAGCCAAGTTTTATTAGGGGGGGCAAGAGCGAACACTGAAGCTTTCTTT. This gives the protein CASSQVLLGGARANTEAFF.